Listed here are 13 T cell receptor beta chains from one sample, sequenced in a study of cytomegalovirus exposure and HLA in healthy donors. PCR involved 60 Vbeta and 13 Jbeta primers. Profiled with immunoSEQ multiplex PCR; TCRdb holds only in-frame clones, not every one. The profile shows some 120,000 clones, 79% of them singletons. Specimen: PBMCs. These receptors originate from a man aged 25-45 years in good health and CMV-seropositive.

As to this clone: Its ends do not fully match the called genes, so a read error is possible. This rearrangement joins TRBV11-3 to TRBJ2-4; 8 bases match TRBD2. Germline CDR1 reads SGHNT; CDR2 reads YENEEA. The CDR3 sequence is 13 residues long. This CDR3 reads CASSLRGENSQYF. CDR3 nucleotides: TGTGCCAGCAGCTTGCGGGGGGAGAACAGTCAGTACTTC.

This chain connects TRBV19 to TRBJ2-2, with unresolved D. This CDR3 contains 14 residues. Trimming removed 1 base from V and 1 base from J, with 4 bases in between. Germline CDR1 reads LNHDA; CDR2 reads SQIVND (reference sequence). CDR3 sequence (DNA): TGTGCCAGTAGTATAGGACAGAACACCGGGGAGCTGTTTTTT. Protein product: CASSIGQNTGELFF.

V is TRBV6-5 and J is TRBJ2-7; D not resolved. Germline V CDR1 and CDR2: MNHEY, SVGAGI. This CDR3 contains 15 residues. Between the trimmed V and J ends, which lost 8 bases and 5 bases, there was a span of 22 bases. CDR3 protein: CASGHFPRQAHEQYF. The DNA for the CDR3 is TGTGCCAGCGGGCACTTCCCGCGTCAGGCCCACGAGCAGTACTTC.

The rearrangement joins TRBV27 to TRBJ2-1; D might be TRBD2 (5 bases). V was clipped by 0 bases and J by 15 bases, with 12 bases between them. Per the germline V gene, CDR1 is MNHEY and CDR2 is SMNVEV (reference sequence). The CDR3 has 12 residues. The CDR3, as DNA: TGTGCCAGCAGTTTATCAGGACTTAGGCTGTTCTTC. Residues: CASSLSGLRLFF.

The chain recombines TRBV12-2 with TRBJ1-5. TRBV12-2 is given as a pseudogene. The CDR3 is 16 amino acids. The CDR3 loop is CASRPPGGGRGQPQHF. CDR3 DNA sequence: TGTGCAAGTCGCCCTCCTGGGGGGGGGCGCGGCCAGCCCCAGCATTTT.

This chain links TRBV28 with TRBJ1-2; 7 nucleotides line up with TRBD1. V shed 8 bases, J shed 4 bases, and the junction held 7 bases outside the gene matches. The CDR3 extends over 13 amino acids. Per the germline V gene, CDR1 is MDHEN and CDR2 is SYDVKM. The CDR3 DNA sequence: TGTGCCAGCGTTCCCAGGGGGGTCTATGGCTACACCTTC. Residues: CASVPRGVYGYTF.

The V gene is TRBV30, the J gene TRBJ2-7; D perhaps matches TRBD1 (6 bases). The V end lost 1 base, the J end lost 2 bases, and 9 bases lay between the germline ends. Germline V gene data show CDR1 as GTSNPN and CDR2 as SVGIG (reference sequence). The CDR3 is 13 amino acids. CDR3 region: CAWSGTVPYEQYF. For the CDR3, the DNA is TGTGCCTGGAGTGGGACAGTTCCCTACGAGCAGTACTTC.

This chain joins TRBV6-5 and TRBJ1-4; 11 bases are shared with TRBD1. The CDR3 is made up of 15 amino acids. Unmatched junction bases numbered 4, after V lost 5 bases and J lost 5 bases. CDR1 and CDR2 (germline): MNHEY, SVGAGI. CDR3 region: CASSRTGGWNEKLFF. DNA of the CDR3: TGTGCCAGCAGTCGGACAGGGGGCTGGAATGAAAAACTGTTTTTT.

This clone has a single count. In DNA form, the CDR3 reads TGTGCCAGCACGGGTTGGCGGGAGGGCACAGATACGCAGTATTTT. This sequence encodes CASTGWREGTDTQYF. The gene calls are TRBV2 and TRBJ2-3, with 8 nucleotides matching TRBD2. Germline assignment: CDR1 SNHLY and CDR2 FYNNEI. V shed 7 bases, J shed 1 base, and the junction held 7 bases outside the gene matches. This CDR3 has 15 amino acids.

This chain links TRBV19 with TRBJ1-4; D is unresolved. Germline values: CDR1 LNHDA, CDR2 SQIVND (reference sequence). Trimming shortened V by 1 base and J by 4 bases, and 10 bases separated the two germline ends. This CDR3 has 15 amino acids. The CDR3 DNA is TGTGCCAGTAGTATAGGCATGCGGAATAATGAAAAACTGTTTTTT. It translates to CASSIGMRNNEKLFF.

The chain has TRBV18 and TRBJ1-5, with D possibly TRBD1 on 5 matching bases. The CDR3 is made up of 17 amino acids. V was pared by 3 bases and J by 9 bases, with 24 bases between. The V gene's germline CDR1 is KGHSH and CDR2 LQKENI. The CDR3 DNA is TGTGCCAGCTCACCCGTGGGTAGGGGTCGGGCTGAGGCGCCCCAGCATTTT. It yields the protein CASSPVGRGRAEAPQHF.

The chain carries TRBV28 and TRBJ2-7; 7 bases line up with TRBD2. Germline CDR1 and CDR2: MDHEN and SYDVKM. The ends lost 6 bases at V and 0 bases at J; junction bases unmatched: 2. The length of the CDR3 is 13 residues. CDR3 bases: TGTGCCAGCAGGGGGGGGAGCTCCTACGAGCAGTACTTC. Translation gives CASRGGSSYEQYF.

The CDR3 is CASSLGQGNTYEQYF. CDR3 nucleotides: TGTGCCAGCAGCTTGGGACAGGGAAATACCTACGAGCAGTACTTC. The V call is TRBV5-4, the J call TRBJ2-7; 7 bases are shared with TRBD1. The CDR3 has 15 amino acids. V lost 0 bases to trimming and J lost 2 bases; unmatched junction nucleotides: 5. CDR1 is SGHNT and CDR2 is YYREEE in the germline V gene (reference sequence).